Detailed here is one T cell receptor (beta chain). Trimming removed 4 bases from V and 3 bases from J, with 5 bases in between. The CDR3 totals 12 residues. Germline V lookup: CDR1 SGHNT, CDR2 YENEEA. This sample was included in a study of blood T cell repertoires in COVID-19. Participants were aged roughly 18 to 90 years, lived in about 26 US areas, and enrolled virtually. People in the exposed group encountered a COVID-19 case within 2 weeks before entering the study. The assay was immunoSEQ multiplex PCR, and TCRdb's table has in-frame clones only and misses some. The data show approximately 220,000 clones, approximately 86% seen once.

The chain recombines TRBV11-3 with TRBJ2-3; D is undetermined. Sequenced material: PBMCs or T cells enriched from blood (not recorded which). The clonotype was recovered from a woman in her 30s who had been exposed to COVID-19. CDR3 DNA: TGTGCCAGCAGCTCCAATACAGATACGCAGTATTTT. It codes for CASSSNTDTQYF.